This entry lists 6 T cell receptor beta chains sequenced from one sample in a study of patients and donors after allogeneic stem cell transplantation. One entry per CDR3 protein, called by TCRdb with MiXCR from the RT-PCR reads. Found here are some 960,000 distinct CDR3 sequences, about 20% of them singletons; the top ten hold approximately 5.9%. Input material: blood, either unsorted or a sorted T cell fraction (not recorded which). All receptors come from a human donor who was either an allogeneic HSCT recipient or a stem cell or donor lymphocyte infusion donor (not recorded which). It is not recorded whose cells these are; they may come from a transplant donor.

The chain uses TRBV20-1 and TRBJ1-3; D is ambiguous. V lost 3 bases to trimming and J lost 0 bases, with 9 bases between them. The CDR3 sequence is 14 residues long. Germline-derived CDR1 and CDR2 are DFQATT and SNEGSKA (reference sequence). The CDR3 loop reads CSARHSSSGNTIYF. In DNA form, the CDR3 reads TGCAGTGCTAGGCACAGCTCCTCTGGAAACACCATATATTTT.

This chain connects TRBV2 to TRBJ2-5, with D perhaps matching TRBD2 (5 bases). The CDR3 loop spans 14 amino acids. Germline lookup yields CDR1 SNHLY and CDR2 FYNNEI. Trimming pared 2 bases from V and 7 bases from J, leaving 14 bases between. This chain's CDR3 is CASSELTARGTQYF. CDR3 coding DNA: TGTGCCAGCAGTGAACTAACAGCTCGGGGGACCCAGTACTTC.

This clonotype was observed a single time. The chain employs TRBV6-6 and TRBJ2-3; D not certain. The ends were cut back, 7 bases at V and 3 bases at J, with 5 bases in the middle. From germline, CDR1 is MNHNY and CDR2 SVGAGI (reference sequence). This CDR3 has 11 residues. The CDR3 DNA is TGTGCCAGCAAATTAACAGATACGCAGTATTTT. Translated: CASKLTDTQYF.

A few counts support this clonotype. The CDR3, as DNA: TGTGCCAGCAGATCTAGCAGACATGGAGGGTACGAGCAGTACTTC. Protein: CASRSSRHGGYEQYF. The chain links TRBV27 to TRBJ2-7, with a weak D call TRBD2 (6 bases). Germline V CDR1 and CDR2: MNHEY, SMNVEV (reference sequence). The V gene lost 6 bases and the J gene lost 4 bases, with 19 bases spanning the gap. The CDR3 length is 15 residues.

This chain uses TRBV6-2 or TRBV6-3 with TRBJ2-2; D might be TRBD2 (5 bases). Deletions cut 6 bases from V and 7 bases from J, with 21 bases between. CDR3 size: 16 residues. Germline assignment: CDR1 MNHEY and CDR2 SVGEGT. CDR3 residues: CASRGALGRWHGELFF. DNA of the CDR3: TGTGCCAGCAGGGGAGCCCTAGGACGGTGGCACGGGGAGCTGTTTTTT.

This chain links TRBV5-1 with TRBJ2-1; the match to TRBD2 covers 11 bases. Germline assignment: CDR1 SGHRS and CDR2 YFSETQ. J was trimmed by 9 bases and V by 1 base; bases with no gene match: 6. CDR3 length: 15 residues. The CDR3 sequence is CASSLIAGGPGEQFF. The CDR3 DNA follows: TGCGCCAGCAGCTTGATAGCGGGGGGGCCCGGTGAGCAGTTCTTC. Full variable domain (remainder filled in from reference TRBV5-1 and TRBJ2-1): KAGVTQTPRYLIKTRGQQVTLSCSPISGHRSVSWYQQTPGQGLQFLFEYFSETQRNKGNFPGRFSGRQFSNSRSEMNVSTLELGDSALYLCASSLIAGGPGEQFFGPGTRLTVL.